Below, 5 T cell receptor beta chains from the same sample are listed, as sequenced in a study of cytomegalovirus exposure and HLA in healthy donors. TCRdb keeps only in-frame clones here, not all; method: immunoSEQ multiplex PCR. The sample has over 150,000 clones, approximately 86% seen once; the top ten hold about a fifth. The sequenced material came from PBMCs. These receptors originate from a man between 18 and 29 years old in good health and CMV-seropositive.

This clone was recorded once. The rearrangement links TRBV7-3 to TRBJ1-1; perhaps TRBD1 as D (5 bases). Between the trimmed V and J ends, which lost 4 bases and 0 bases, there was a span of 9 bases. The germline CDR1 and CDR2 sequences are SGHTA and FQGTGA. This CDR3 has 14 amino acids. The DNA of the CDR3 is TGTGCCAGCAGCTCCCAGGGTATGAACACTGAAGCTTTCTTT. The encoded protein is CASSSQGMNTEAFF.

This clone was detected only a few times. This chain joins TRBV5-8 and TRBJ2-3, with 13 bases lining up with TRBD2. The CDR3 is made up of 15 amino acids. Germline V gene lookup returns CDR1 SGHTS and CDR2 YDEGEE. The V segment lost 0 bases and the J segment 5 bases; nucleotides outside the gene matches: 0. In nucleotides, the CDR3 is TGTGCCAGCAGCTTGGGACTAGCGGGAGGAGATACGCAGTATTTT. Its translation: CASSLGLAGGDTQYF.

This clone was found once. This chain connects TRBV2 to TRBJ2-7; no reliable D call. V was cut by 6 bases and J by 2 bases, with 8 bases left in between. The CDR3 totals 12 residues. Germline assignment: CDR1 SNHLY and CDR2 FYNNEI. CDR3 nucleotides: TGTGCCAGCAGGTGGCGGACCTACGAGCAGTACTTC. Amino acids: CASRWRTYEQYF.

The chain employs TRBV5-1 and TRBJ2-7, with TRBD2 identical over 8 bases. The length of the CDR3 is 15 residues. The trim removed 4 bases at V and 4 bases at J, leaving 10 bases unmatched. CDR1 and CDR2 from the germline V gene are SGHRS and YFSETQ. The CDR3 DNA reads as TGCGCCAGCAGCGAAGGGACTAGTGCGTTGTACGAGCAGTACTTC. Translated: CASSEGTSALYEQYF.

The CDR3 loop is CASSQRPGQGYEQYF. CDR3 coding DNA: TGTGCCAGCAGCCAACGGCCGGGACAGGGCTACGAGCAGTACTTC. V gene TRBV14 combines with J gene TRBJ2-7, with TRBD1 matching over 9 bases. Germline CDR1 is SGHDN and CDR2 is FVKESK. V trimming: 2 bases; J trimming: 3 bases; junction bases outside the gene matches: 5. The CDR3 length is 15 residues.